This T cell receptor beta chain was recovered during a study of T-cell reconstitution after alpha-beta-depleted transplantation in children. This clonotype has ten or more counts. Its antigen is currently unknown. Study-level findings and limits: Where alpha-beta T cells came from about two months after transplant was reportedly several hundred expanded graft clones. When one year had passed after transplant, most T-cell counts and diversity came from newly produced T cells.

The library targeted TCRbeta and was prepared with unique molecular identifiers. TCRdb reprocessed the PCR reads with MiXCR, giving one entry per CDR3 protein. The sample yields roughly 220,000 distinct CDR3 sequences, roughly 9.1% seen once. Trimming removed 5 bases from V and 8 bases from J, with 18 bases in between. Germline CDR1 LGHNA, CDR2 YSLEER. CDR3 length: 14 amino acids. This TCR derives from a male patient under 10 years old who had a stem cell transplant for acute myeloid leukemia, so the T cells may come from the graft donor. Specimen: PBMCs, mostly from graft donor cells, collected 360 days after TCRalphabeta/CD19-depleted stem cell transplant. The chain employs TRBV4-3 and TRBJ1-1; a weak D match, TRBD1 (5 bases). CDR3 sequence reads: CASSTRTPSPEAFF. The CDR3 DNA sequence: TGCGCCAGCAGCACCCGGACACCGAGCCCCGAAGCTTTCTTT.